This T cell receptor (beta chain) was captured in a study of vaccination effects on CD4 cells after COVID-19. Broader study findings: In the late period after vaccination, infection- and vaccine-induced clones contracted markedly.

Germline CDR1 and CDR2: SEHNR and FQNEAQ (reference sequence). This CDR3 has 17 residues. V lost 6 bases and J lost 5; bases outside the gene matches: 17. About this clone: What it binds is unknown.

Before sequencing, viral peptide pools were used by the ViraFEST assay to expand antigen-specific CD4+ T cells. CD4+ T cells were isolated after roughly nine days of culture. Every well housed 2.1 million or so PBMC, which grew in culture alongside 10 IU/ml IL-2 and 10 ug/ml peptides. Both day 3 and day 7 saw half the medium replaced with IL-2 medium. The protocol was immunoSEQ multiplex PCR, while the TCRdb copy is restricted to in-frame clones and leaves out a portion. The sample has 55,000 to 70,000 clones, 81% seen once; the top ten hold 2.5%. This sequence originates from a human donor who received a COVID-19 vaccine. The material sequenced was CD4+ T cells from PBMCs cultured with HCoV-229E spike peptides, taken before COVID-19 vaccination. This chain links TRBV7-9 with TRBJ1-1; 8 nucleotides line up with TRBD1. CDR3 nucleotides: TGTGCCAGCAGTCCTCCCCGCGTTGCAGGGGGCGCGACTGAAGCTTTCTTT. Protein product: CASSPPRVAGGATEAFF.